Listed below are T cell receptor beta chains from one sample, sequenced in a study of CD8+CD57+ T cells in acquired aplastic anemia. TCRdb used MiXCR to reprocess the reads, holding one entry per CDR3 protein. This sample has hundreds of thousands of distinct CDR3 sequences; around 60% occur once, and the top ten carry 7% to 9%. Material for sequencing was sorted CD4+, CD8+, or CD8+CD57+ T cells (not recorded which) from PBMCs. The receptors shown here come from a human donor with severe aplastic anemia or a healthy control (not recorded which). Each CDR3 is given with its conserved first and last residue.

TRBJ2-1,TRBV7-2,CASSQFPDRGSYNEQFF
TRBJ1-5,TRBV5-8,CAGSPGQGRNQPQHF
TRBJ2-3,TRBV27,CAVRRAPGTSGTDTQYF
TRBJ1-5,TRBV19,CAISTGQGGNQPQHF
TRBJ2-1,TRBV2,CATSDPGSGGAYPNEQFF
TRBJ2-3,TRBV2,CASSQGENTDTQYF
TRBJ1-1,TRBV3-1,CASSHGRDTEAFF
TRBJ1-5,TRBV19,CASNTVYSNQPQHF
TRBJ2-3,TRBV10-1,CASSDIRGGTDTQYF
TRBJ2-2,TRBV4-3,CASSQILSSGGNTGELFF
TRBJ2-5,TRBV9,CASSEQGPAETQYF
TRBJ2-7,TRBV29-1,CSVSSGIHEQYF
TRBJ2-7,TRBV27,CASSTQQGWDEQYF
TRBJ2-1,TRBV10-2,CASTRPGNEQFF
TRBJ1-3,TRBV7-2,CASSVQVPDSGNTIYF
TRBJ2-7,TRBV7-9,CASSPVVRTNLHEQYF
TRBJ2-3,TRBV20-1,CSGSGLGRNTQYF
TRBJ2-2,TRBV10-3,CAISPPTGPTGELFF
TRBJ1-6,TRBV11-2,CASSLGRSDSPLHF
TRBJ1-1,TRBV30,CALGGRRGAEAFF
TRBJ1-1,TRBV6-2/TRBV6-3,CASRQDRPEAFF
TRBJ2-5,TRBV10-3,CAIRETGGLETQYF
TRBJ1-1,TRBV6-4,CASSDRTGEAFF
TRBJ2-7,TRBV7-6,CASSLGWGVLSYEQYF
TRBJ2-1,TRBV25-1,CASNLRLASDNEQFF
TRBJ2-1,TRBV19,CASSMAIFNEQFF
TRBJ1-2,TRBV5-6,CASSLSDQGSYTF
TRBJ2-3,TRBV20-1,CSASWRATDTQYF
TRBJ2-7,TRBV7-2,CASSTLADYEQYF
TRBJ2-1,TRBV7-3,CASSSGIKSNNEQFF
TRBJ1-5,TRBV19,CASSDSGGIQPQHF
TRBJ1-6,TRBV6-2/TRBV6-3,CASSYGGGGSYNSPLHF
TRBJ2-3,TRBV6-4,CASSVGTGGTDTQYF
TRBJ1-1,TRBV9,CASSVGTGFAEAFF
TRBJ1-1,TRBV19,CASSIQSGIRDTEAFF
TRBJ2-7,TRBV7-8,CASSLAHRTSGGTPCEQYF
TRBJ2-5,TRBV28,CASAPGLRLETQYF
TRBJ2-5,TRBV10-3,CAVGMTRTSGRYQETQYF
TRBJ1-2,TRBV12-3/TRBV12-4,CASSPRTGKGYTF
TRBJ2-7,TRBV4-1,CASSQDSPPALNEQYF
TRBJ2-5,TRBV7-2,CASSLVDRSQETQYF
TRBJ1-1,TRBV10-1,CAISESTGRLNTEAFF
TRBJ2-4,TRBV5-6,CASSLQGQAKNIQYF
TRBJ1-6,TRBV7-8,CASSKGRGAGFSPLHF
TRBJ2-7,TRBV7-8,CASSQGSSYEQYF
TRBJ1-6,TRBV11-2,CASSPARQDGSLHF